The 10 T cell receptor beta chains below were found in one sample sequenced in a study of T cells in Graves' hyperthyroidism and ophthalmopathy. RNA transcripts were the template for amplifying TCR beta CDR3 regions. The HTBI primer set was used in a first-round RT-PCR of the TCR CDR3. TCRdb re-derived calls from the multiplex PCR reads in MiXCR, one entry per CDR3 protein. Seen here are about 320,000 distinct CDR3 sequences, around 17% observed once, and the top ten hold around 35%. The sequencing sample was made of blood. The source of these receptors is a man aged 30-40 years with Graves' hyperthyroidism.

There are a few counts of this clonotype. This chain uses TRBV9 with TRBJ2-3, with D possibly TRBD2 on 6 matching bases. This CDR3 is built from 17 residues. V was trimmed by 4 bases and J by 6 bases, leaving 24 bases between them. Germline V gives CDR1 SGDLS, CDR2 YYNGEE. CDR3 DNA: TGTGCCAGCAGCCAAGGGACCTCGTTCACGGGGAGGGATACGCAGTATTTT. It encodes CASSQGTSFTGRDTQYF.

The chain joins TRBV28 to TRBJ2-5; unclear D gene. The CDR3 spans 13 residues. Trimming took off 3 bases at V and 4 bases at J, with 9 bases between the two ends. Germline lookup yields CDR1 MDHEN and CDR2 SYDVKM. The CDR3 DNA is TGTGCCAGCAGTTTCGACTGGAGAGAGACCCAGTACTTC. It yields the protein CASSFDWRETQYF.

This clonotype came up many times. The chain carries TRBV27 and TRBJ1-2; D possibly corresponds to TRBD1 (6 bases). V was clipped by 4 bases and J by 3 bases, with 15 bases between them. This CDR3 comprises 15 residues. The germline CDR1 and CDR2 sequences are MNHEY and SMNVEV (reference sequence). The CDR3 loop reads CASSSRTAGDYGYTF. CDR3 DNA: TGTGCCAGCAGTTCCAGGACAGCCGGTGACTATGGCTACACCTTC.

This clonotype was seen only a few times. The CDR3 region is CASSLRGTNNIYNEQFF. CDR3 DNA sequence: TGTGCCAGCAGTTTACGCGGGACTAATAACATCTACAATGAGCAGTTCTTC. The chain carries TRBV12-3 or TRBV12-4 and TRBJ2-1, with 7 bases matching TRBD2. This CDR3 is built from 17 residues. Trimming took 2 bases from V and 3 from J; bases not matched to a gene: 10.

The chain links TRBV6-2 or TRBV6-3 to TRBJ2-5; 7 positions match TRBD1. The germline V gene encodes CDR1 MNHEY and CDR2 SVGEGT. V shed 6 bases, J shed 7 bases, and the junction held 11 bases outside the gene matches. This CDR3 is 14 amino acids long. The CDR3 reads CASREGQERGTQYF. In nucleotides, the CDR3 is TGTGCCAGCAGGGAAGGACAGGAACGGGGGACCCAGTACTTC.

This clonotype has only a few counts. This rearrangement joins TRBV7-7 to TRBJ1-1; no clear D gene. Germline CDR1 is SSHAT and CDR2 is FNYEAQ (reference sequence). The CDR3 sequence is 14 residues long. CDR3 sequence reads: CASGRDYMNTEAFF. The CDR3 coding sequence is TGTGCTAGCGGCCGCGACTACATGAACACTGAAGCTTTCTTT.

The chain links TRBV4-1 to TRBJ2-6, with D unresolved. CDR3 size: 16 residues. Germline CDR1 MGHRA, CDR2 YSYEKL. V lost 2 bases and J lost 0, with 8 bases in between. The CDR3 here is CASSQTDVSGANVLTF. The CDR3 nucleotides are TGCGCCAGCAGCCAAACTGACGTCTCTGGGGCCAACGTCCTGACTTTC.

This clonotype was counted between two and nine times. This chain links TRBV6-5 with TRBJ1-6, with 9 bases identical to TRBD1. This CDR3 contains 17 residues. J was trimmed by 1 base and V by 0 bases; bases with no gene match: 1. In germline, CDR1 is MNHEY, CDR2 SVGAGI. For the CDR3, the DNA is TGTGCCAGCAGTTACTCCGGGACAGGGTCCTATAATTCACCCCTCCACTTT. Its translation: CASSYSGTGSYNSPLHF.

There are many counts of this clonotype. V usage is TRBV3-1 and J usage is TRBJ2-2, with unresolved D. The CDR3 is 13 amino acids. Germline CDR1 and CDR2: LGHDT and YNNKEL (reference sequence). Trimming took off 2 bases at V and 4 bases at J, with 5 bases between the two ends. CDR3 sequence (DNA): TGTGCCAGCAGCCAACCAATCACCGGGGAGCTGTTTTTT. It translates to CASSQPITGELFF.

This clonotype occurred a few times. This chain uses TRBV10-3 with TRBJ2-1; 9 bases match TRBD1. The germline V gene encodes CDR1 ENHRY and CDR2 SYGVKD. Losses at the gene ends were 6 bases for V and 6 bases for J; bases not matched to a gene: 12. The CDR3 covers 16 residues. The chain's CDR3 is CAISRQGVGVTNEQFF. The CDR3, as DNA: TGTGCCATCAGCAGACAGGGGGTTGGGGTTACCAATGAGCAGTTCTTC.